This TCR beta chain came from a study of T cell changes during pregnancy in multiple sclerosis. The method was immunoSEQ multiplex PCR; TCRdb's version includes in-frame clones alone and lacks a portion of them. The sample has about 110,000 clones, just under 95% seen once. Germline CDR1 KGHSH, CDR2 LQKENI. This CDR3 has 16 residues. V trimming: 6 bases; J trimming: 0 bases; junction bases outside the gene matches: 4. This chain joins TRBV18 and TRBJ2-3; TRBD2 matches at 12 bases. Sample: peripheral blood, taken after pregnancy. This TCR was sampled from a female donor with multiple sclerosis, enrolled in a pregnancy study. CDR3 in amino acids: CASSPGLAGSTDTQYF. The CDR3 coding sequence is TGTGCCAGCTCCCCCGGACTAGCGGGGAGCACAGATACGCAGTATTTT.